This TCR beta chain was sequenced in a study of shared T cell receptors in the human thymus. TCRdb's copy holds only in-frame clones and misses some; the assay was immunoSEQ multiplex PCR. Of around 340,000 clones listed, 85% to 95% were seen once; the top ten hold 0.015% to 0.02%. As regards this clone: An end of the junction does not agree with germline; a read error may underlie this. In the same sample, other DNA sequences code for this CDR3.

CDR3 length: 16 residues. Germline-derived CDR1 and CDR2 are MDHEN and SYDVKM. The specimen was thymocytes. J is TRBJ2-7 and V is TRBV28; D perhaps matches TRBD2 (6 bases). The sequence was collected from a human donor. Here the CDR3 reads CASSWRGNIKTYEQYF. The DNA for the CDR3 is TGTGCTAGCAGTTGGAGGGGCAATATCAAAACCTACGAGCAGTACTTC.